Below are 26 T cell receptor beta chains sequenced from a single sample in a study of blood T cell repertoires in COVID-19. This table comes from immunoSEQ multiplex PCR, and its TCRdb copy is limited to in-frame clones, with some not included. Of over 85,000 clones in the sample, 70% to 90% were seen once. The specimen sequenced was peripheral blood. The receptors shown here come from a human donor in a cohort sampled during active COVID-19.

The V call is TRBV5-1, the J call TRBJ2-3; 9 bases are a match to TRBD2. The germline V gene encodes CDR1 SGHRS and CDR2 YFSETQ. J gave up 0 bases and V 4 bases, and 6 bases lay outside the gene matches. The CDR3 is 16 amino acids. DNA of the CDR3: TGCGCCAGCAGCCCTCTGGCGGGGGGGAGCACAGATACGCAGTATTTT. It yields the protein CASSPLAGGSTDTQYF.

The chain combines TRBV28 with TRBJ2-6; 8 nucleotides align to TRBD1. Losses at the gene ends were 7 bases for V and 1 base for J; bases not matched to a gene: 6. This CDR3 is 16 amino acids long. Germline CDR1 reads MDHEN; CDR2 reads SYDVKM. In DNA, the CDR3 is TGTGCCAGCATGTCAGGGGGCTTATCTGGGGCCAACGTCCTGACTTTC. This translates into CASMSGGLSGANVLTF.

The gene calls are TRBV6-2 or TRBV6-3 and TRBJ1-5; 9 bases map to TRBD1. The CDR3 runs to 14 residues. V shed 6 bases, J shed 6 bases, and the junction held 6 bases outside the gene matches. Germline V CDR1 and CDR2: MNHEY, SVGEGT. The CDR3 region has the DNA TGTGCCAGCAGCCTTACAGGGGGCACTCAGCCCCAGCATTTT. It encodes CASSLTGGTQPQHF.

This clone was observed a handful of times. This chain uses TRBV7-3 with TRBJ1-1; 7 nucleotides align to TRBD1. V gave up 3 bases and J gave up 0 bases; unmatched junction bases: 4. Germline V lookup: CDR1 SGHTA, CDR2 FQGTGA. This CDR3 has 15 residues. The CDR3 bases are TGTGCCAGCAGCTTCAGGCAGGGGGTGAACACTGAAGCTTTCTTT. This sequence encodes CASSFRQGVNTEAFF.

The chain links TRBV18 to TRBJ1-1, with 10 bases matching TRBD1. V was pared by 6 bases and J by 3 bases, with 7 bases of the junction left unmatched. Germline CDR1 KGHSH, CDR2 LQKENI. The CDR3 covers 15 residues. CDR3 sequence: CASSPKTGGDTEAFF. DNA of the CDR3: TGTGCCAGCTCCCCTAAGACAGGGGGCGACACTGAAGCTTTCTTT.

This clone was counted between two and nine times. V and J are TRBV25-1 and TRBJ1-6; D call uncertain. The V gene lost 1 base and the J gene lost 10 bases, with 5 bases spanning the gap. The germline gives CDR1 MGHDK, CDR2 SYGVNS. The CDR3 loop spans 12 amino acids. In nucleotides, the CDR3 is TGTGCCAGCAGTGAATTTCTGTCACCCCTCCACTTT. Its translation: CASSEFLSPLHF.

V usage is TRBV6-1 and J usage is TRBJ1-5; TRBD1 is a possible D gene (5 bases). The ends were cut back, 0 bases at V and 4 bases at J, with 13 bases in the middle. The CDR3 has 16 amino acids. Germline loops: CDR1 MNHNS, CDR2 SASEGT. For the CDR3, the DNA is TGTGCCAGCAGTGAAGCGCATAGGGGTGGGAATCAGCCCCAGCATTTT. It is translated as CASSEAHRGGNQPQHF.

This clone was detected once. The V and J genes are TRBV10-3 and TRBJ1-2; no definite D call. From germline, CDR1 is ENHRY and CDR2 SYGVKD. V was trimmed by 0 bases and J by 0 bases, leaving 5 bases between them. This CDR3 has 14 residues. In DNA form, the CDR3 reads TGTGCCATCAGTGAGTCGGCGGCTAACTATGGCTACACCTTC. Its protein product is CAISESAANYGYTF.

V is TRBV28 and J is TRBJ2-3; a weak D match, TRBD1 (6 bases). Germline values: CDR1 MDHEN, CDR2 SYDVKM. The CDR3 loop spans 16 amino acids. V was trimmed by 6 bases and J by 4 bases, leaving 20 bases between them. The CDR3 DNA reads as TGTGCCAGCAGCGCGCCCCTCGGCAGGGGTGCAGATACGCAGTATTTT. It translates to CASSAPLGRGADTQYF.

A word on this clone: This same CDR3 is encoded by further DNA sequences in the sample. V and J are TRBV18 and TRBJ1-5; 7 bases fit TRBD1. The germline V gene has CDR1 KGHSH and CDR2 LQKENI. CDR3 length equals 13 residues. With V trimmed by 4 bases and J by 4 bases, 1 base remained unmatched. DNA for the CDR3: TGTGCCAGCTCACGGGACAGTAATCAGCCCCAGCATTTT. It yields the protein CASSRDSNQPQHF.

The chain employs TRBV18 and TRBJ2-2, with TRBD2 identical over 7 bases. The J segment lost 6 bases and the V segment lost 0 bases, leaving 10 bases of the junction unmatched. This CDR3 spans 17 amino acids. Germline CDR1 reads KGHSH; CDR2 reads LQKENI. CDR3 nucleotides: TGTGCCAGCTCACCACCAGGGACTACCCGGGGGGCCGGGGAGCTGTTTTTT. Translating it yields CASSPPGTTRGAGELFF.

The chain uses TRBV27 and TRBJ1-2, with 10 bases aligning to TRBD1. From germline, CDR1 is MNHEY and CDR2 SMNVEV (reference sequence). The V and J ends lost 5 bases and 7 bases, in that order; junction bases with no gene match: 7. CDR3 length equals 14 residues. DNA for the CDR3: TGTGCCAGCAGTCCGGGACAGGGGAAATCTGGCTACACCTTC. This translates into CASSPGQGKSGYTF.

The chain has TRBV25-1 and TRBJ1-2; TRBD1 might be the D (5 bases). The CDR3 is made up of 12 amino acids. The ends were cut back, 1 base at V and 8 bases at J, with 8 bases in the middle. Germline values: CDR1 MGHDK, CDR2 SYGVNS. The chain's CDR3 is CASSESGLGYTF. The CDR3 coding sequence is TGTGCCAGCAGTGAATCGGGACTCGGCTACACCTTC.

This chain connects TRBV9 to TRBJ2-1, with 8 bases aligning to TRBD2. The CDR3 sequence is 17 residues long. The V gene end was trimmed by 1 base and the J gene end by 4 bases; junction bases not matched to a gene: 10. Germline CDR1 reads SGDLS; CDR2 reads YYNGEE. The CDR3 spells CASSVRSGSTQYNEQFF. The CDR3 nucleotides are TGTGCCAGCAGCGTAAGGAGCGGGAGTACGCAATACAATGAGCAGTTCTTC.

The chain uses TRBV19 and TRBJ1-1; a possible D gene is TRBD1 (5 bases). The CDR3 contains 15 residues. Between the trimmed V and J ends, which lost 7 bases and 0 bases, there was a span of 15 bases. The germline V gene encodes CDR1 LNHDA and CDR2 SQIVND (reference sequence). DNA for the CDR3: TGTGCCAGTACCCCAGGGTTCCTGATGAACACTGAAGCTTTCTTT. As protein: CASTPGFLMNTEAFF.

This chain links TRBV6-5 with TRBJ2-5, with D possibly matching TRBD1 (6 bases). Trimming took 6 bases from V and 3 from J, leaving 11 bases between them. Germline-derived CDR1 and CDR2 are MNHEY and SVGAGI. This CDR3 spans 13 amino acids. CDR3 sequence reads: CASSRGQKETQYF. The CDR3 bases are TGTGCCAGCAGCCGCGGACAGAAAGAGACCCAGTACTTC.

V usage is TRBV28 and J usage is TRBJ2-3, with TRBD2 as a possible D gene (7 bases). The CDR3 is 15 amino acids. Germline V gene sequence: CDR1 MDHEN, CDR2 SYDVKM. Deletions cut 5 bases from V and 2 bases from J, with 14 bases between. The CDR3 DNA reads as TGTGCCAGCAGTCGAAGGGGGGGGTTCACAGATACGCAGTATTTT. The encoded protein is CASSRRGGFTDTQYF.

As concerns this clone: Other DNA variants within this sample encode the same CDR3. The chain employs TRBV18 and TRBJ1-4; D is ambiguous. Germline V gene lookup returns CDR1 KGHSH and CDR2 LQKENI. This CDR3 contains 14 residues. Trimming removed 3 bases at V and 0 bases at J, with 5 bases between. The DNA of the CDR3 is TGTGCCAGCTCACCCGGGGCAACTAATGAAAAACTGTTTTTT. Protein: CASSPGATNEKLFF.

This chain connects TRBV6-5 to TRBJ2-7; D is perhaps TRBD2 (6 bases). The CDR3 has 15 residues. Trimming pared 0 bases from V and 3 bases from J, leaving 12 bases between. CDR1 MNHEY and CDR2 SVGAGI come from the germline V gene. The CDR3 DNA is TGTGCCAGCAGTTACTCGGCGGGGAGGAACTACGAGCAGTACTTC. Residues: CASSYSAGRNYEQYF.

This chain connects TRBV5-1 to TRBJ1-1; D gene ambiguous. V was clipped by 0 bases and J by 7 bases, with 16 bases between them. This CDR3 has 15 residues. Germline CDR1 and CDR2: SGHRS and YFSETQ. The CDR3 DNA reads TGCGCCAGCAGCTTGGCCACCCCCGCCGGTAATGAAGCTTTCTTT. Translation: CASSLATPAGNEAFF.

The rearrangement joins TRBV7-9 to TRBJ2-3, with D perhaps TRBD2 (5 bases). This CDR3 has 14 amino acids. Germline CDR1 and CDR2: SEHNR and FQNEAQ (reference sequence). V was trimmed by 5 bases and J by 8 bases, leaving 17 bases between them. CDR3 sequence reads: CASSPRLAAGTQYF. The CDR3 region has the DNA TGTGCCAGCAGCCCCAGGCTAGCTGCAGGTACGCAGTATTTT.

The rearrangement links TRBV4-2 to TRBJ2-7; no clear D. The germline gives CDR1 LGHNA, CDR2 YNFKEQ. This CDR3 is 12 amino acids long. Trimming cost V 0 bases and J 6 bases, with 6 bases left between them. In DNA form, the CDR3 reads TGTGCCAGCAGCCAAGATAACAGCGAGCAGTACTTC. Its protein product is CASSQDNSEQYF.

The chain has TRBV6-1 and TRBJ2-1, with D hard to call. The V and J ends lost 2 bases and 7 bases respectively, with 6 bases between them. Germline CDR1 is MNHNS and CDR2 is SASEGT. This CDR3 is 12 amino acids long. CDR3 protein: CASSEQLNEQFF. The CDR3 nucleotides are TGTGCCAGCAGTGAACAACTGAATGAGCAGTTCTTC.

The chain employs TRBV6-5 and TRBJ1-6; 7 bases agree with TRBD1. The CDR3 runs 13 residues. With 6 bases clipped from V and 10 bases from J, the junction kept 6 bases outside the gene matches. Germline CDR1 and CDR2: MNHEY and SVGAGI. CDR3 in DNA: TGTGCCAGCAGCGACAGGGTTGAATCACCCCTCCACTTT. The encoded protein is CASSDRVESPLHF.

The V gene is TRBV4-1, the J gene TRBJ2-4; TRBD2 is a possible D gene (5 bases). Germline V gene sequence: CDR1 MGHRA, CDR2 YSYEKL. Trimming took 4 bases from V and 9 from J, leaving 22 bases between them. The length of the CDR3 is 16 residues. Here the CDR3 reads CASSREGHGRGGIQYF. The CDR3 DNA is TGCGCCAGCAGCCGAGAGGGCCACGGACGGGGTGGCATTCAGTACTTC.

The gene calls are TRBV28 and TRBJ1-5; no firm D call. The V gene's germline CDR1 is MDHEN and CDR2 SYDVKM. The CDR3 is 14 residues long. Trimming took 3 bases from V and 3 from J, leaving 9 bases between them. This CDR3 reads CASSFYRDNQPQHF. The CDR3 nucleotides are TGTGCCAGCAGTTTTTACAGAGACAATCAGCCCCAGCATTTT. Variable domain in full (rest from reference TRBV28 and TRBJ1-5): DVKVTQSSRYLVKRTGEKVFLECVQDMDHENMFWYRQDPGLGLRLIYFSYDVKMKEKGDIPEGYSVSREKKERFSLILESASTNQTSMYLCASSFYRDNQPQHFGDGTRLSIL.